The 21 T cell receptor beta chains below all came from one sample that was sequenced in a study of blood T cell repertoires in COVID-19. This table comes from immunoSEQ multiplex PCR, and its TCRdb copy is limited to in-frame clones, with some not included. The table records more than 70,000 clones, roughly 77% of them present only once. What was sequenced was peripheral blood. These receptors all stem from a human donor in a cohort sampled during active COVID-19.

This clone has a handful of counts. The chain links TRBV5-1 to TRBJ2-1, with a tentative D call TRBD2 (5 bases). CDR1 SGHRS and CDR2 YFSETQ come from the germline V gene. The CDR3 loop spans 15 amino acids. The V end lost 3 bases, the J end lost 8 bases, and 18 bases lay between the germline ends. This CDR3 reads CASSSASLDVDEQFF. Written as DNA, the CDR3 is TGCGCCAGCAGCTCGGCTAGCTTGGATGTGGATGAGCAGTTCTTC.

The chain couples TRBV10-2 to TRBJ2-5; TRBD2 is a possible D gene (6 bases). Per germline, CDR1 WSHSY and CDR2 SAAADI. Trimming took off 7 bases at V and 4 bases at J, with 10 bases between the two ends. The CDR3 is 12 residues long. CDR3 protein: CASNHGGETQYF. DNA of the CDR3: TGCGCCAGCAACCACGGGGGAGAGACCCAGTACTTC.

The gene calls are TRBV5-1 and TRBJ1-1; D is perhaps TRBD1 (6 bases). V was trimmed by 0 bases and J by 1 base, leaving 10 bases between them. Per the germline V gene, CDR1 is SGHRS and CDR2 is YFSETQ. The CDR3 is 15 residues long. The DNA of the CDR3 is TGCGCCAGCAGCTTGGCCGTAGGGGGGAACACTGAAGCTTTCTTT. This codes for CASSLAVGGNTEAFF.

This clone has more than one count but fewer than ten. This chain links TRBV7-9 with TRBJ2-5; weak D call: TRBD2 (6 bases). The CDR3 has 14 amino acids. In germline, CDR1 is SEHNR, CDR2 FQNEAQ (reference sequence). V gave up 7 bases and J gave up 3 bases, with 15 bases separating them. CDR3 nucleotide sequence: TGTGCCAGCACCCCCAAGTTAGCGGAAGAGACCCAGTACTTC. This encodes CASTPKLAEETQYF.

Turning to this clone: Distinct nucleotide sequences in the sample also encode this CDR3. This chain uses TRBV7-2 with TRBJ2-7; a weak D match, TRBD2 (7 bases). Trimming removed 1 base from V and 3 bases from J, with 16 bases in between. The CDR3 covers 16 residues. From germline, CDR1 is SGHTA and CDR2 FQGNSA. DNA of the CDR3: TGTGCCAGCAGCTTAGAATCGGGGGGCGCAGGCTACGAGCAGTACTTC. Protein product: CASSLESGGAGYEQYF.

The chain couples TRBV7-6 to TRBJ2-1, with 10 nucleotides matching TRBD2. This CDR3 region has 16 residues. J gave up 2 bases and V 5 bases, and 6 bases lay outside the gene matches. CDR1 and CDR2 (germline): SGHVS, FNYEAQ. CDR3 DNA: TGTGCCAGCAGCCTGAGGACTAGCGGACCCTACAATGAGCAGTTCTTC. Its translation is CASSLRTSGPYNEQFF.

To note about this clone: Other DNA sequences within the sample encode an identical CDR3. The chain joins TRBV3-1 (or the pseudogene TRBV3-2) to TRBJ2-2; TRBD1 might be the D (6 bases). Trimming took off 2 bases at V and 5 bases at J, with 6 bases between the two ends. The length of the CDR3 is 13 residues. The germline gives CDR1 LGHDT, CDR2 YNNKEL (reference sequence). CDR3 DNA: TGTGCCAGCAGCCAAAGGGGGACCGGGGAGCTGTTTTTT. This codes for CASSQRGTGELFF.

The chain uses TRBV7-2 and TRBJ2-1; D perhaps matches TRBD2 (6 bases). The germline gives CDR1 SGHTA, CDR2 FQGNSA. CDR3 length equals 16 residues. V lost 5 bases and J 2 bases, leaving 16 bases between the germline ends. The CDR3: CASSRAGASAYNEQFF. CDR3 DNA: TGTGCCAGCAGCCGTGCCGGGGCTAGCGCCTACAATGAGCAGTTCTTC.

V gene TRBV9 combines with J gene TRBJ2-7; D is uncertain. Trimming left V 0 bases short and J 6 bases short, with 13 bases between. The CDR3 has 14 amino acids. The germline V gene encodes CDR1 SGDLS and CDR2 YYNGEE. This CDR3 is CASSVDHARGEQYF. The CDR3 region has the DNA TGTGCCAGCAGCGTAGACCATGCAAGAGGCGAGCAGTACTTC. Together with reference TRBV9 and TRBJ2-7, the CDR3 gives the full variable domain: DSGVTQTPKHLITATGQRVTLRCSPRSGDLSVYWYQQSLDQGLQFLIQYYNGEERAKGNILERFSAQQFPDLHSELNLSSLELGDSALYFCASSVDHARGEQYFGPGTRLTVT.

The J gene is TRBJ2-5, the V gene TRBV7-9; 10 bases fit TRBD2. The V and J ends lost 7 bases and 4 bases, in that order; junction bases with no gene match: 3. CDR1 and CDR2 from the germline V gene are SEHNR and FQNEAQ (reference sequence). This CDR3 is built from 13 residues. The CDR3 coding sequence is TGTGCCAGCAATGAGCGGGAGGGAGAGACCCAGTACTTC. Residues: CASNEREGETQYF.

The chain employs TRBV6-4 and TRBJ2-1; D possibly corresponds to TRBD1 (5 bases). The CDR3 is made up of 15 amino acids. V lost 1 base to trimming and J lost 7 bases, with 14 bases between them. The V gene's germline CDR1 is MRHNA and CDR2 SNTAGT. The CDR3 nucleotides read TGTGCCAGCAGTGACTGGGGCGCCCCGAGGAATGAGCAGTTCTTC. Its translation is CASSDWGAPRNEQFF.

CDR3 bases: TGTGCCAGCAGCCTCGGACAGATCCAAGAGACCCAGTACTTC. It codes for CASSLGQIQETQYF. This chain uses TRBV3-1 (or the pseudogene TRBV3-2) with TRBJ2-5; possibly TRBD1 for D (6 bases). Germline V gene lookup returns CDR1 LGHDT and CDR2 YNNKEL (reference sequence). CDR3 size: 14 residues. Trimming stripped 4 bases from V and 1 base from J, with 10 bases between.

This clone was seen a single time. V is TRBV25-1 and J is TRBJ1-2; 7 nucleotides match TRBD1. The length of the CDR3 is 13 residues. Germline loops: CDR1 MGHDK, CDR2 SYGVNS. V shed 4 bases, J shed 8 bases, and the junction held 7 bases outside the gene matches. CDR3 coding DNA: TGTGCCAGCAGTGTATTGACAGGGACCGGCTACACCTTC. This translates into CASSVLTGTGYTF.

The V and J genes are TRBV7-9 and TRBJ1-1; no clear D. The length of the CDR3 is 13 residues. The germline V gene has CDR1 SEHNR and CDR2 FQNEAQ (reference sequence). V lost 5 bases and J lost 5, with 12 bases in between. This CDR3 is CASSLGPYTEAFF. CDR3 DNA: TGTGCCAGCAGCCTGGGCCCCTATACTGAAGCTTTCTTT. Based on the CDR3 plus reference TRBV7-9 and TRBJ1-1, the full variable domain is DTGVSQNPRHKITKRGQNVTFRCDPISEHNRLYWYRQTLGQGPEFLTYFQNEAQLEKSRLLSDRFSAERPKGSFSTLEIQRTEQGDSAMYLCASSLGPYTEAFFGQGTRLTVV.

The chain joins TRBV28 to TRBJ2-6; D call uncertain. This CDR3 is 13 amino acids long. V lost 6 bases to trimming and J lost 3 bases, with 6 bases between them. The V gene's germline CDR1 is MDHEN and CDR2 SYDVKM. This chain's CDR3 is CASRLYGANVLTF. The CDR3 DNA is TGTGCCAGCAGGCTATATGGGGCCAACGTCCTGACTTTC.

The genes are TRBV4-2 and TRBJ2-3; tentatively, D is TRBD1 (5 bases). Trimming took off 1 base at V and 3 bases at J, with 8 bases between the two ends. CDR1 LGHNA and CDR2 YNFKEQ come from the germline V gene. The length of the CDR3 is 14 residues. This chain's CDR3 is CASSQGTGTDTQYF. For the CDR3, the DNA is TGTGCCAGCAGCCAAGGAACAGGAACAGATACGCAGTATTTT.

V usage is TRBV19 and J usage is TRBJ1-3; D is unclear. This CDR3 is 16 amino acids long. Germline CDR1 is LNHDA and CDR2 is SQIVND (reference sequence). V lost 4 bases and J 3 bases, leaving 16 bases between the germline ends. CDR3 residues: CASSTTGSGLGNTIYF. For the CDR3, the DNA is TGTGCCAGTAGTACCACGGGGAGTGGCCTTGGAAACACCATATATTTT.

The chain combines TRBV7-2 with TRBJ2-7; 11 bases agree with TRBD2. This CDR3 has 16 residues. The J segment lost 0 bases and the V segment lost 4 bases, leaving 5 bases of the junction unmatched. Germline lookup yields CDR1 SGHTA and CDR2 FQGNSA. CDR3 sequence reads: CASSSPGLADSYEQYF. CDR3 bases: TGTGCCAGCAGCTCCCCGGGACTAGCGGACTCCTACGAGCAGTACTTC.

The rearrangement uses TRBV4-2 and TRBJ1-1; D remains unclear. The length of the CDR3 is 13 residues. Per germline, CDR1 LGHNA and CDR2 YNFKEQ. Trimming took 0 bases from V and 1 from J, leaving 3 bases between them. CDR3 sequence: CASSQEQNTEAFF. The CDR3 nucleotides are TGTGCCAGCAGCCAAGAACAGAACACTGAAGCTTTCTTT.

The V gene is TRBV19, the J gene TRBJ2-5; possibly TRBD1 for D (5 bases). The length of the CDR3 is 15 residues. V lost 3 bases and J 5 bases, leaving 16 bases between the germline ends. Germline CDR1 is LNHDA and CDR2 is SQIVND (reference sequence). The DNA for the CDR3 is TGTGCCAGTAGTATGGGCCAGGGTGTGGGCGAGACCCAGTACTTC. Translated, it gives CASSMGQGVGETQYF.

The chain employs TRBV6-6 and TRBJ2-5; weak D call: TRBD2 (6 bases). The CDR3 has 15 residues. The V gene lost 6 bases and the J gene lost 5 bases, with 19 bases spanning the gap. In germline, CDR1 is MNHNY, CDR2 SVGAGI (reference sequence). The CDR3 sequence: CASSPTLLGGETQYF. The DNA for the CDR3 is TGTGCCAGCAGCCCAACCCTCCTAGGAGGGGAGACCCAGTACTTC.